This TCR beta chain was recovered during a study of technical replicates of blood from four donors. The CDR3 is made up of 13 amino acids. V lost 6 bases to trimming and J lost 4 bases; unmatched junction nucleotides: 1. CDR1 and CDR2 (germline): SQVTM, ANQGSEA. This table comes from immunoSEQ multiplex PCR, and its TCRdb copy is limited to in-frame clones, with some not included. This table has 75,000 to 95,000 clones, approximately 94% appearing once. This clone was picked up one time. This clonotype originated in a human donor in good health. V is TRBV29-1 and J is TRBJ2-1; 12 nucleotides line up with TRBD2. Sequenced sample: T cells isolated from PBMCs. The CDR3 reads CSVTSGGYNEQFF. The CDR3 nucleotides are TGCAGCGTGACTAGCGGGGGTTACAATGAGCAGTTCTTC.